This T cell receptor (beta chain) originates from a study of neurological immune-mediated disorders. There are many counts of this clonotype. From germline, CDR1 is DFQATT and CDR2 SNEGSKA (reference sequence). The CDR3 length is 13 residues. V shed 5 bases, J shed 11 bases, and the junction held 9 bases outside the gene matches. The cDNA was produced through 5'RACE with 10-nucleotide random UMIs. TCRdb re-analysed the 5' RACE reads in MiXCR, keeping a single row per CDR3 protein. The table shows 65,000 to 95,000 distinct CDR3 sequences, with less than 5.5% occurring only once. This clonotype was obtained from a woman aged 25 to 39 with multiple sclerosis. The chain combines TRBV20-1 with TRBJ2-3; 11 bases map to TRBD2. The sequenced sample consisted of PBMCs. As DNA, the CDR3 is TGCAGTGCTGTTGGACTAGCGGGCTTACAGCAGTATTTT. Translated: CSAVGLAGLQQYF.